The entry that follows covers one T cell receptor beta chain sequence. No cognate antigen has been identified for it. No base quality information exists; no much larger clone differs at one position. Donors formed part of the validation cohort, which comprised over a hundred subjects and was distinct from the first cohort of under 850 subjects. The data derive from a study of cytomegalovirus exposure and HLA in healthy donors (dated by TCRdb to 2016 to 2017). For context, the study as a whole: The 500 to 700 repertoires of the first cohort and the 110 or so validation repertoires were produced on the same platform, according to a later analysis. The study aimed to test whether signatures of past pathogen exposure could be identified by cataloging public T cell receptors. In addition to the first cohort of 666 subjects, a separate validation cohort of around 110 different subjects was used. The study combined high-throughput TCR immunosequencing, statistical association of individual TCRs with disease status, and machine learning to predict cytomegalovirus infection status.

Library prep was done by the immunoSEQ multiplex PCR assay. From the authors' description of their analysis: To diagnose cytomegalovirus status from the catalog of TCR beta chain sequences, a statistical classification framework was built. TCRdb obtained this table from immuneACCESS and retained in-frame rearrangements with V and J assigned. These tables miss some clones; where compared with another copy, unresolved V genes account for less than half of the shortfall, and the remainder is unexplained. V and J calls and clone size are those listed in that table; D and trimming were worked out from the DNA. The sample includes about 86,000 clones, with around 94% observed a single time. The top ten hold approximately 0.7% of the sample. General findings and caveats noted by the study authors: A later analysis had no HLA typing for the validation cohort, so co-occurrence there was scored across all 110 or so repertoires. A few of the identified cytomegalovirus-associated TCR beta chains were confirmed in vitro to be specific for cytomegalovirus antigens. In the study, 150 to 200 TCR beta chains were listed as associated with cytomegalovirus. According to the authors, the approach could potentially be generalized to other disease states and immunological phenotypes. While some public TCRs were present in many individuals, most TCR sequences turned up only very rarely across donors. A later analysis found that TCRs clustered in the first cohort also tended to co-occur in the roughly 110 validation repertoires, with 94% of cluster scores above 0. The classifier was reported to diagnose cytomegalovirus status with high specificity and sensitivity in both the original and validation cohorts.

The germline V gene (reference sequence) yields LNHDA for CDR1 and SQIVND for CDR2. From the cysteine through the phenylalanine, the CDR3 covers 14 amino acids. Here the CDR3 DNA is all that survives: 42 bases in frame from base 1. Trimming takes 6 bases from V and 5 bases from J, and the germline ends sit 16 bases apart. The sequence derives from a man younger than 30 in good health and CMV-seronegative. Sequencing used PBMCs. The V and J genes are TRBV19 and TRBJ2-5; TRBD1 could be the D gene, as 8 bases match. The nucleotide sequence reads as follows: TGTGCCAGTAGCAGCGACAGGGGAGGGGAGACCCAGTACTTC. This is translated as CASSSDRGGETQYF. Reference TRBV19 and TRBJ2-5 genes cover what lies past the CDR3, so the full variable domain is DGGITQSPKYLFRKEGQNVTLSCEQNLNHDAMYWYRQDPGQGLRLIYYSQIVNDFQKGDIAEGYSVSREKKESFPLTVTSAQKNPTAFYLCASSSDRGGETQYFGPGTRLLVL.